The 21 T cell receptor beta chains below were found in one sample sequenced in a study of molecular identifiers for immune sequencing clone quantification (dated by TCRdb to the late 2010s). Library creation used PCR. This sample was sequenced with an Illumina HiSeq 4000. TCRdb's own reprocessing of the public reads used fastp at Q25 and MiXCR and kept productive beta chains. Under each unique CDR3 protein, matching rows form one entry showing the most common genes and DNA. Within this sample are 550,000 to 750,000 distinct CDR3 sequences, with roughly 21% of them counted one time only. Of the sample, roughly 0.85% is held by the ten largest clones. The sample was naive CD8+ T cells from blood, with Jurkat cell RNA spiked in. This specimen's cell subset or site label, per the study, means: FACS-sorted CD8+CD4-CCR7+CD45RA+ naive T cells. The source is a human donor in good health. Some libraries in this study had Jurkat cell RNA spiked in.

This clonotype was seen more than once but under ten times. CDR3 protein: CACMGPESSYEQYF. CDR3 sequence (DNA): TGTGCCTGCATGGGACCAGAGAGCTCCTACGAGCAGTACTTC. The rearrangement uses TRBV30 and TRBJ2-7; D tentatively reads TRBD1 or TRBD2 (5 bases each). The V and J ends lost 6 bases and 0 bases respectively, with 15 bases between them. This CDR3 is 14 amino acids long. The V gene's germline CDR1 is GTSNPN and CDR2 SVGIG (reference sequence).

This chain uses TRBV9 with TRBJ2-2, with 9 nucleotides matching TRBD1. V lost 3 bases and J lost 7; bases outside the gene matches: 7. The CDR3 length is 15 residues. CDR1 and CDR2 from the germline V gene are SGDLS and YYNGEE. CDR3 in DNA: TGTGCCAGCAGCGCCCCGGGACAGGGTCACGGGGAGCTGTTTTTT. This encodes CASSAPGQGHGELFF.

Comments on this clonotype: This clone may be a read error of a much larger clone one base away. The CDR3 sequence is CASSLTGGFYYGYTF. The CDR3 nucleotides read TGTGCCAGCAGCCTTACAGGGGGCTTTTACTATGGCTACACCTTC. The chain has TRBV5-3 and TRBJ1-2; 9 positions agree with TRBD1. TRBV5-3 is identified as an open reading frame with a role that is uncertain. Trimming removed 8 bases from V and 3 bases from J; junction bases left unmatched: 11. This CDR3 contains 15 residues.

This clonotype has at least ten counts. The chain recombines TRBV30 with TRBJ2-3; tentatively, D is TRBD2 (5 bases). V shed 0 bases and J shed 1 base, with 8 bases lying between them. CDR3 length equals 14 residues. CDR1 and CDR2 from the germline V gene are GTSNPN and SVGIG (reference sequence). CDR3 loop: CAWSVAAGTDTQYF. In nucleotides, the CDR3 is TGTGCCTGGAGTGTAGCGGCGGGCACAGATACGCAGTATTTT.

This clonotype came up many times. The chain couples TRBV12-3 or TRBV12-4 to TRBJ2-1, with 9 bases fitting TRBD2. V gave up 3 bases and J gave up 14 bases; unmatched junction bases: 11. CDR3 length: 14 amino acids. The CDR3, as DNA: TGTGCCAGCAGTTTTGTTACTAGCGGGTTATCGGAGTTCTTC. This encodes CASSFVTSGLSEFF.

With regard to this clonotype: Just one base apart from a much larger clone, this may be a read error. The chain combines TRBV6-6 with TRBJ2-7, with TRBD2 as a possible D gene (6 bases). The V and J ends lost 10 bases and 6 bases respectively, with 25 bases between them. The CDR3 is 15 amino acids. Germline CDR1 and CDR2: MNHNY and SVGAGI (reference sequence). The CDR3 region is CATTPSTGTGGEQYF. CDR3 DNA: TGTGCCACGACACCTTCTACCGGGACTGGAGGCGAGCAGTACTTC.

This clonotype has a count of ten or more. The chain combines TRBV4-3 with TRBJ1-1, with TRBD1 matching over 7 bases. This CDR3 has 14 amino acids. CDR1 is LGHNA, CDR2 YSLEER, per germline. V shed 6 bases, J shed 2 bases, and the junction held 6 bases outside the gene matches. CDR3 in amino acids: CASSPGTANTEAFF. For the CDR3, the DNA is TGCGCCAGCAGTCCAGGGACAGCCAACACTGAAGCTTTCTTT.

Regarding this clonotype: A read error may explain this, as a much larger clone is one base away. V is TRBV4-3 and J is TRBJ2-3; D is tentatively TRBD1 or TRBD2 (5 bases each). The V end was cut by 4 bases, the J end by 2 bases, with 16 bases between. Germline loops: CDR1 LGHNA, CDR2 YSLEER. This CDR3 has 16 amino acids. The CDR3 protein is CASSRGARLTTDTQYF. CDR3 nucleotide sequence: TGCGCCAGCAGCCGAGGGGCCCGCCTTACCACAGATACGCAGTATTTT.

This clonotype was picked up many times. The CDR3 DNA reads as TGCGCCAGCAGCTACCACCGGGACCCTGAAGGCACAGATACGCAGTATTTT. This sequence encodes CASSYHRDPEGTDTQYF. This chain joins TRBV4-1 and TRBJ2-3; D might be TRBD1 or TRBD2, each matching 5 bases. CDR1 MGHRA and CDR2 YSYEKL come from the germline V gene. The CDR3 length is 17 residues. V lost 5 bases and J lost 1, with 19 bases in between.

This clonotype was observed at least ten times. J is TRBJ2-7 and V is TRBV9, with 15 positions matching TRBD2. J gave up 7 bases and V 5 bases, and 10 bases lay outside the gene matches. The germline V gene has CDR1 SGDLS and CDR2 YYNGEE. CDR3 length: 16 amino acids. The CDR3 coding sequence is TGTGCCAGCAGTGCCGGACTAGCGGGAGGGCCGGGGGAGCAGTACTTC. Translated, it gives CASSAGLAGGPGEQYF.

This clonotype was seen a handful of times. The chain is built from TRBV27 and TRBJ1-3; D might be TRBD1 (6 bases). Per the germline V gene, CDR1 is MNHEY and CDR2 is SMNVEV (reference sequence). The V and J ends lost 0 bases and 4 bases respectively, with 10 bases between them. The CDR3 sequence is 15 residues long. The CDR3 DNA reads TGTGCCAGCAGTTTATCGGGGGCATACGGAAACACCATATATTTT. It yields the protein CASSLSGAYGNTIYF.

This clonotype was picked up a small number of times. The rearrangement joins TRBV15 to TRBJ2-7, with 7 bases fitting TRBD2. Trimming removed 6 bases from V and 1 base from J; junction bases left unmatched: 9. Germline CDR1 LNHNV, CDR2 YYDKDF (reference sequence). This CDR3 has 15 amino acids. CDR3 DNA sequence: TGTGCCACCAGGGAGAGCCCAGCGGGGTCCTACGAGCAGTACTTC. As protein: CATRESPAGSYEQYF.

The V gene is TRBV27, the J gene TRBJ2-3, with D hard to call. V was clipped by 4 bases and J by 6 bases, with 11 bases between them. In germline, CDR1 is MNHEY, CDR2 SMNVEV (reference sequence). The CDR3 spans 13 residues. As DNA, the CDR3 is TGTGCCAGCAGTTCGTTTCCCGGGGATACGCAGTATTTT. Translating it yields CASSSFPGDTQYF.

In its sample, this clonotype was seen many times. V gene TRBV2 combines with J gene TRBJ2-4; tentatively, D is TRBD1 or TRBD2 (5 bases each). Germline loops: CDR1 SNHLY, CDR2 FYNNEI. The CDR3 is 16 amino acids. The V end lost 5 bases, the J end lost 6 bases, and 20 bases lay between the germline ends. Here the CDR3 reads CASSPTGPLGGNIQYF. CDR3 DNA sequence: TGTGCCAGCAGTCCGACGGGACCCCTAGGTGGAAACATTCAGTACTTC.

This clonotype was picked up many times. The rearrangement joins TRBV7-9 to TRBJ1-1, with 9 bases matching TRBD1. The CDR3 is 15 amino acids. CDR1 SEHNR and CDR2 FQNEAQ come from the germline V gene (reference sequence). The V gene end was trimmed by 4 bases and the J gene end by 3 bases; junction bases not matched to a gene: 6. The CDR3 reads CASSSTQGADTEAFF. CDR3 in DNA: TGTGCCAGCAGCTCTACACAGGGGGCTGACACTGAAGCTTTCTTT. Filled out from reference TRBV7-9 and TRBJ1-1, the complete variable domain reads DTGVSQNPRHKITKRGQNVTFRCDPISEHNRLYWYRQTLGQGPEFLTYFQNEAQLEKSRLLSDRFSAERPKGSFSTLEIQRTEQGDSAMYLCASSSTQGADTEAFFGQGTRLTVV.

This clonotype was counted at least ten times. V and J are TRBV14 and TRBJ2-3; 8 bases agree with TRBD2. Germline values: CDR1 SGHDN, CDR2 FVKESK. The CDR3 sequence is 15 residues long. The V segment lost 4 bases and the J segment 4 bases; nucleotides outside the gene matches: 7. CDR3 sequence (DNA): TGTGCCAGCAGCCGCGTCGGGAGGGCTCCAGATACGCAGTATTTT. Protein sequence: CASSRVGRAPDTQYF.

This clonotype was seen a few times. This chain joins TRBV7-9 and TRBJ2-2; D is tentatively TRBD1 or TRBD2 (5 bases each). The CDR3 extends over 16 amino acids. Germline CDR1 and CDR2: SEHNR and FQNEAQ (reference sequence). V shed 4 bases and J shed 0 bases, with 12 bases lying between them. The CDR3 reads CASSSAGTANTGELFF. The DNA for the CDR3 is TGTGCCAGCAGCTCAGCAGGGACGGCGAACACCGGGGAGCTGTTTTTT.

For this clonotype: A much larger clone sits a single nucleotide away, making a read error possible. The chain has TRBV13 and TRBJ2-7; D might be TRBD2 (6 bases). V lost 5 bases, J lost 3 bases, and 14 bases lay in between. The germline CDR1 and CDR2 sequences are PRHDT and FYEKMQ (reference sequence). This CDR3 contains 14 residues. CDR3 region: CASSPLGSGYEQYF. CDR3 in DNA: TGTGCCAGCAGCCCACTGGGTAGCGGCTACGAGCAGTACTTC.

This clonotype was seen a few times. V usage is TRBV19 and J usage is TRBJ1-2, with D unresolved. This CDR3 is 16 amino acids long. Deletions cut 5 bases from V and 1 base from J, with 17 bases between. The germline CDR1 and CDR2 sequences are LNHDA and SQIVND (reference sequence). This CDR3 is CASSPPDDPLNYGYTF. The CDR3 DNA sequence: TGTGCCAGTAGTCCCCCGGATGACCCCCTTAACTATGGCTACACCTTC.

Many counts were recorded for this clonotype. V and J are TRBV29-1 and TRBJ2-1; TRBD2 aligns across 8 bases. Losses at the gene ends were 7 bases for V and 5 bases for J; bases not matched to a gene: 16. CDR1 is SQVTM, CDR2 ANQGSEA, per germline. This CDR3 has 16 amino acids. The CDR3: CSAINLTGGANNEQFF. CDR3 sequence (DNA): TGCAGCGCCATAAACCTCACCGGGGGGGCCAACAATGAGCAGTTCTTC.

The rearrangement links TRBV4-3 to TRBJ2-5; D gene ambiguous. Germline assignment: CDR1 LGHNA and CDR2 YSLEER. The V end was cut by 1 base, the J end by 5 bases, with 11 bases between. The CDR3 covers 14 residues. CDR3 sequence (DNA): TGCGCCAGCAGCCAAGTATTCACGGGCGAGACCCAGTACTTC. Protein product: CASSQVFTGETQYF.